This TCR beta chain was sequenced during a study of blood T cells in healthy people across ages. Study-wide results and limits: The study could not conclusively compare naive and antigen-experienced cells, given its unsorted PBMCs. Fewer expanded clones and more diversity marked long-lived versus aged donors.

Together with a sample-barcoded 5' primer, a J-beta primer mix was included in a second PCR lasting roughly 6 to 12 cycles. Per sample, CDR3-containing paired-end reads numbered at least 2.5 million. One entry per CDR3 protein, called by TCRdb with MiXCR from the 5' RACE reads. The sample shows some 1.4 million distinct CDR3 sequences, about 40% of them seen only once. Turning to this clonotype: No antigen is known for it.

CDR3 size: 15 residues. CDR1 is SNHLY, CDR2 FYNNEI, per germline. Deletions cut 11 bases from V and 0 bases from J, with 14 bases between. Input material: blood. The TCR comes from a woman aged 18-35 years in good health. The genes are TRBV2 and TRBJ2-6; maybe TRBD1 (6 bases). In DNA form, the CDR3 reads TGTGCCTCCCGGGGACAATACTCTGGGGCCAACGTCCTGACTTTC. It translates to CASRGQYSGANVLTF.